This T cell receptor beta chain appears in the sequencing data of a study of control samples from healthy donors and cancer patients. This table comes from immunoSEQ multiplex PCR, and its TCRdb copy is limited to in-frame clones, with some not included. The table lists approximately 100,000 clones, around 88% of them singletons. Points on this clone: Within the sample, other DNA sequences also encode this same CDR3.

Deletions cut 3 bases from V and 7 bases from J, with 7 bases between. The germline CDR1 and CDR2 sequences are MNHNY and SVGAGI (reference sequence). CDR3 length: 12 residues. The origin of this receptor is a man between 60 and 75 years old with lung cancer. The V call is TRBV6-6, the J call TRBJ1-3; TRBD1 is a possible D gene (5 bases). Sequencing was carried out using PBMCs. CDR3 sequence (DNA): TGTGCCAGCAGTTATGGGGGGAACACCATATATTTT. It specifies CASSYGGNTIYF.